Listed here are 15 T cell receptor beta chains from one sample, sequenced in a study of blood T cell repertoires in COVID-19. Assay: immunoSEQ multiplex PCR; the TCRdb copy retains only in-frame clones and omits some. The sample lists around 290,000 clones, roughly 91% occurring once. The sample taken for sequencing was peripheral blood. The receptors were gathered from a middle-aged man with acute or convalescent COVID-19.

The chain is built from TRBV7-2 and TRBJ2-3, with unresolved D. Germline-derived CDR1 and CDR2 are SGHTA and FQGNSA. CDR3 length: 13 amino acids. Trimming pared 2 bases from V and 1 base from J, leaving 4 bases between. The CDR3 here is CASSLQGTDTQYF. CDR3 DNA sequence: TGTGCCAGCAGCTTACAGGGCACAGATACGCAGTATTTT.

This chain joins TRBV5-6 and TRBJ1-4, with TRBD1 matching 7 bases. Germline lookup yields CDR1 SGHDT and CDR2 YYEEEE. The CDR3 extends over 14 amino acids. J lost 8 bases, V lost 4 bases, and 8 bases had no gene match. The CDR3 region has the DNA TGTGCCAGCAGCCTAAGACAGGGTAGAGAAAAACTGTTTTTT. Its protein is CASSLRQGREKLFF.

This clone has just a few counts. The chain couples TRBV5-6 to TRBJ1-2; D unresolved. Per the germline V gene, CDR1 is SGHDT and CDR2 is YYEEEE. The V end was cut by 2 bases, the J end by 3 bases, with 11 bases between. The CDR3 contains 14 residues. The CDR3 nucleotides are TGTGCCAGCAGCTTCGACAATCTCTACTATGGCTACACCTTC. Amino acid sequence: CASSFDNLYYGYTF.

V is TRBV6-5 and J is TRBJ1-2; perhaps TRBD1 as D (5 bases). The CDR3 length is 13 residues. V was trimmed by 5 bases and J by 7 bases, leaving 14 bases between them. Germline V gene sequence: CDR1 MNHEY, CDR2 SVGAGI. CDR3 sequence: CASSRGEMGGYTF. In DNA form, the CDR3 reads TGTGCCAGCAGTCGGGGGGAAATGGGTGGCTACACCTTC.

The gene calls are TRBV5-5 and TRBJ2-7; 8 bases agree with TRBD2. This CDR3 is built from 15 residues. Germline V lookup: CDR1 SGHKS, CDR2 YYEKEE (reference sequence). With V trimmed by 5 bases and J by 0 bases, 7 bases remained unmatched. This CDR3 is CASSPRGGASYEQYF. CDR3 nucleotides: TGTGCCAGCAGTCCCCGGGGGGGGGCCTCCTACGAGCAGTACTTC.

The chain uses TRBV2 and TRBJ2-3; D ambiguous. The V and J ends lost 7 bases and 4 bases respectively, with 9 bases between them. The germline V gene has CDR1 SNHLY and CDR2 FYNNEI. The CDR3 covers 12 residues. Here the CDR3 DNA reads TGTGCCAGCACCCTGAGGCCAGATACGCAGTATTTT. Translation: CASTLRPDTQYF.

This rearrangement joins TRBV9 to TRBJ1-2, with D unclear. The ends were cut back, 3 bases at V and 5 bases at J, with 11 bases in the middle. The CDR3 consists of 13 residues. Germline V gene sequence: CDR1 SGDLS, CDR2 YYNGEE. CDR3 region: CASSALPKYGYTF. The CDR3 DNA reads TGTGCCAGCAGCGCACTCCCAAAGTATGGCTACACCTTC.

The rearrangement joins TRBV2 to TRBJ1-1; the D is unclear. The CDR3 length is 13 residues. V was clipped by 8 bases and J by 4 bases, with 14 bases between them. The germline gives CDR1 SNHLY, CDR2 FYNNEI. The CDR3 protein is CASGPYLGTEAFF. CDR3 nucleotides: TGTGCCAGCGGGCCTTATTTGGGCACTGAAGCTTTCTTT.

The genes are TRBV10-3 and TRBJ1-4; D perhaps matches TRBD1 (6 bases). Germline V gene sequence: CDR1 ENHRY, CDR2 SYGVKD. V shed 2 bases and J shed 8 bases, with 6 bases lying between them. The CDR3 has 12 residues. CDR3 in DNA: TGTGCCATCAGTGAGACAGGGGAAAAACTGTTTTTT. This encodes CAISETGEKLFF.

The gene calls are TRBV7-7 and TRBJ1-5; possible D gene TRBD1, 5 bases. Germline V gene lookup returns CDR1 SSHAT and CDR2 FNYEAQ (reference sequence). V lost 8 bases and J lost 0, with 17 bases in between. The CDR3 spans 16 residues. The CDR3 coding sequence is TGTGCCAGCGCTCAAGAAGGGGTCCATAGCAATCAGCCCCAGCATTTT. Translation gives CASAQEGVHSNQPQHF.

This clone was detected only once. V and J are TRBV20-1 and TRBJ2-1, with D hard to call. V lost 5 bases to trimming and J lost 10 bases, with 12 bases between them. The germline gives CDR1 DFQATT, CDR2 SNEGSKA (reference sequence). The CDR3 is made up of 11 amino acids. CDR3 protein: CSAARLGEQFF. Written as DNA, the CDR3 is TGCAGTGCTGCCAGACTTGGAGAGCAGTTCTTC.

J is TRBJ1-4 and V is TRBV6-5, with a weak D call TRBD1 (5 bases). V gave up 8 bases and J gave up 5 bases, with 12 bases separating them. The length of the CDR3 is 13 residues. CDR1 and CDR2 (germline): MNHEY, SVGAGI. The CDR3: CASRQQPNEKLFF. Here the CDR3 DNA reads TGTGCCAGCCGACAGCAGCCAAATGAAAAACTGTTTTTT.

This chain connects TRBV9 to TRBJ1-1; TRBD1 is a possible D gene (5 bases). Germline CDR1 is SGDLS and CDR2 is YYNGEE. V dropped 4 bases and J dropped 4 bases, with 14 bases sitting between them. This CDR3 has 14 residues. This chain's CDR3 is CASSYVGEGTEAFF. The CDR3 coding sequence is TGTGCCAGCAGCTATGTAGGGGAGGGCACTGAAGCTTTCTTT.

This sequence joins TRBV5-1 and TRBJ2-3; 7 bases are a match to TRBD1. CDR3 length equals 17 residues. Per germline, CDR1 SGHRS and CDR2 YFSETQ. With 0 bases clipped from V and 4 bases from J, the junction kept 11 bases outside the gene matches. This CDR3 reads CASSLALGGQLADTQYF. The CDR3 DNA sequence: TGCGCCAGCAGCTTGGCCCTAGGGGGCCAACTTGCAGATACGCAGTATTTT.

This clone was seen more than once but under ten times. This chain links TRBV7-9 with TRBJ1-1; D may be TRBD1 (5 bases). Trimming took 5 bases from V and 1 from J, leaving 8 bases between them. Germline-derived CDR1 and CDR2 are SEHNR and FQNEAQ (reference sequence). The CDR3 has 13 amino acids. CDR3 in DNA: TGTGCCAGCAGCCTTACAGGGAACACTGAAGCTTTCTTT. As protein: CASSLTGNTEAFF.